These T cell receptor beta chains were read from a single sample in a study of T-cell memory formation after mild COVID-19. TCRdb re-derived calls from the 5' RACE reads in MiXCR, one entry per CDR3 protein. This table holds about 340,000 distinct CDR3 sequences, 15% found once. The material sequenced was PBMCs or a T cell subset sorted from them (not recorded which). Receptor source: a man between 18 and 29 years old who had mild COVID-19 (a few samples of this study predate the infection). Cell type and time point are not known. CDR3s include the opening cysteine and the closing phenylalanine or tryptophan. D genes are given only for firm matches. Only part of the rows carry a size: once, few, many, or a class if the clone is expanded.

CDR3 protein,CDR3 DNA,V gene,J gene,D gene,clone size,CDR3 length
CATSRYGGGIGKNIQYF,TGTGCCACCAGCAGATATGGGGGGGGTATCGGCAAAAACATTCAGTACTTC,TRBV15,TRBJ2-4,TRBD2,few,17
CASSQESGWEDSNQPQHF,TGCGCCAGCAGCCAAGAATCGGGATGGGAGGATAGCAATCAGCCCCAGCATTTT,TRBV4-1,TRBJ1-5,.,.,18
CASSTTGGQETQYF,TGCGCCAGCAGCACCACAGGGGGCCAAGAGACCCAGTACTTC,TRBV5-1,TRBJ2-5,TRBD1,.,14
CASTPAGTGPKQPQHF,TGTGCCAGTACCCCCGCCGGGACAGGGCCAAAACAGCCCCAGCATTTT,TRBV19,TRBJ1-5,TRBD1,.,16
CASSLNFWDTEAFF,TGCGCCAGCAGCCTCAACTTCTGGGACACTGAAGCTTTCTTT,TRBV5-1,TRBJ1-1,.,.,14
CASSVPSSGNTIYF,TGTGCCAGCAGTGTTCCGAGCTCTGGAAACACCATATATTTT,TRBV2,TRBJ1-3,.,.,14
CSVRGATERQETQYF,TGCAGCGTTCGAGGGGCGACAGAGAGACAAGAGACCCAGTACTTC,TRBV29-1,TRBJ2-5,.,few,15
CASSLAPYPETQYF,TGTGCCAGCAGCTTAGCGCCTTATCCGGAGACCCAGTACTTC,TRBV7-2,TRBJ2-5,.,.,14
CASSQASTPIYGYTF,TGCGCCAGCAGCCAAGCATCCACCCCAATCTATGGCTACACCTTC,TRBV4-1,TRBJ1-2,.,many,15
CASSADGSNQPQHF,TGTGCCAGCAGTGCCGACGGTAGCAATCAGCCCCAGCATTTT,TRBV25-1,TRBJ1-5,.,few,14
CASSQELTLGRGNTEAFF,TGTGCCAGCAGCCAAGAATTGACGCTTGGTCGAGGGAACACTGAAGCTTTCTTT,TRBV4-2,TRBJ1-1,.,few,18
CASSQAARGNTGELFF,TGCGCCAGCAGCCAAGCAGCTCGAGGGAACACCGGGGAGCTGTTTTTT,TRBV4-3,TRBJ2-2,.,few,16
CASRERISSYNEQFF,TGTGCCAGCAGAGAGCGGATCAGCTCCTACAATGAGCAGTTCTTC,TRBV7-2,TRBJ2-1,.,many,15
CASQPFSGSPSYEQYF,TGCGCCAGCCAGCCCTTTTCAGGGTCGCCTTCCTACGAGCAGTACTTC,TRBV5-1,TRBJ2-7,.,many,16
CSVEDGTSGGYEQYF,TGCAGCGTTGAAGATGGGACTAGCGGGGGCTACGAGCAGTACTTC,TRBV29-1,TRBJ2-7,TRBD2,few,15
CASSLGLLYSNQPQHF,TGTGCCAGTAGTCTTGGCCTACTCTATAGCAATCAGCCCCAGCATTTT,TRBV19,TRBJ1-5,.,.,16
CASSLRVREKLFF,TGTGCCAGCAGCCTCAGGGTTCGCGAAAAACTGTTTTTT,TRBV2,TRBJ1-4,.,few,13
CASSLLAGGPGELFF,TGTGCCAGCAGCTTACTAGCGGGGGGGCCCGGGGAGCTGTTTTTT,TRBV7-7,TRBJ2-2,TRBD2,few,15
CASNPSGRGYNYGYTF,TGTGCCAGCAACCCCTCCGGCCGGGGTTATAACTATGGCTACACCTTC,TRBV3-1,TRBJ1-2,.,.,16
CASSSSGVPNTGELFF,TGTGCCAGCAGCTCGAGCGGGGTCCCGAACACCGGGGAGCTGTTTTTT,TRBV9,TRBJ2-2,TRBD2,few,16
CASSKGPPNTGELFF,TGTGCCAGCTCGAAGGGGCCCCCGAACACCGGGGAGCTGTTTTTT,TRBV6-5,TRBJ2-2,.,.,15
CASRTGTTVAGELFF,TGCGCCAGCAGGACCGGGACTACAGTTGCCGGGGAGCTGTTTTTT,TRBV5-1,TRBJ2-2,TRBD2,many,15
CASSSGLAEQYF,TGTGCCAGCAGCTCCGGACTAGCAGAGCAGTACTTC,TRBV7-9,TRBJ2-7,TRBD2,few,12
CASRGQTQYF,TGTGCCAGCAGGGGGCAGACCCAGTACTTC,TRBV25-1,TRBJ2-5,.,few,10
CATRDRDTDTQYF,TGTGCCACCAGGGACAGGGACACAGATACGCAGTATTTT,TRBV19,TRBJ2-3,TRBD1,.,13
CASSDQRQDSPLHF,TGTGCCAGCAGTGATCAGAGGCAGGATTCACCCCTCCACTTT,TRBV6-1,TRBJ1-6,.,few,14
CASSWVGRGHNEQFF,TGTGCCAGTAGTTGGGTTGGGAGAGGGCACAATGAGCAGTTCTTC,TRBV19,TRBJ2-1,.,few,15
CASRLVGEAFF,TGCGCCAGCAGGCTGGTAGGAGAAGCTTTCTTT,TRBV5-1,TRBJ1-1,.,.,11
CASSSRGLSTGELFF,TGTGCCAGTAGTTCAAGGGGGCTGAGCACCGGGGAGCTGTTTTTT,TRBV19,TRBJ2-2,TRBD1,.,15
CASDVQGGFGELFF,TGCGCCAGCGATGTACAGGGTGGATTCGGGGAGCTGTTTTTT,TRBV5-1,TRBJ2-2,.,few,14
CASSRTGDGGYTF,TGTGCCAGTAGCAGGACAGGGGACGGGGGCTACACCTTC,TRBV19,TRBJ1-2,TRBD1,.,13
CASSLAPGTVTLVAKNIQYF,TGTGCCAGCAGCTTAGCGCCTGGGACAGTGACGCTTGTAGCCAAAAACATTCAGTACTTC,TRBV7-9,TRBJ2-4,TRBD1,.,20
CASSQDLRGGRAKNIQYF,TGCGCCAGCAGCCAAGATCTCAGAGGGGGCCGAGCCAAAAACATTCAGTACTTC,TRBV4-3,TRBJ2-4,TRBD1,few,18
CASSQAGQGATRHYGYTF,TGTGCCAGCAGCCAAGCCGGACAGGGGGCGACCAGGCACTATGGCTACACCTTC,TRBV14,TRBJ1-2,TRBD1,few,18
CASTSSGNTIYF,TGTGCCAGCACTTCTTCTGGAAACACCATATATTTT,TRBV25-1,TRBJ1-3,.,many,12
CASSQDRVSGANVLTF,TGCGCCAGCAGCCAAGATCGAGTGTCTGGGGCCAACGTCCTGACTTTC,TRBV4-3,TRBJ2-6,.,.,16
CASSVDSGANVLTF,TGTGCCAGCAGCGTAGATTCTGGGGCCAACGTCCTGACTTTC,TRBV9,TRBJ2-6,.,.,14
CASRREGVETQYF,TGTGCCAGCAGAAGGGAAGGGGTAGAGACCCAGTACTTC,TRBV25-1,TRBJ2-5,.,few,13
CASRDQGNYGYTF,TGTGCCAGTAGGGACCAGGGGAACTATGGCTACACCTTC,TRBV19,TRBJ1-2,.,few,13
CASSLEVTGTQYF,TGTGCCAGCAGCTTAGAAGTGACGGGGACCCAGTACTTC,TRBV7-9,TRBJ2-5,.,many,13
CASSSEGGRSVDTQYF,TGTGCCAGCAGCTCGGAGGGGGGCCGGTCCGTGGATACGCAGTATTTT,TRBV7-3,TRBJ2-3,.,.,16
CASSFSSGGSTDTQYF,TGTGCCAGCAGTTTCTCTAGCGGGGGGAGCACAGATACGCAGTATTTT,TRBV12-3/TRBV12-4,TRBJ2-3,TRBD2,many,16
CASSQGHLLNEQFF,TGTGCCAGCAGCCAAGGCCATCTCCTCAACGAGCAGTTCTTC,TRBV4-2,TRBJ2-1,.,.,14
CASTLHESNTGELFF,TGTGCCAGCACCCTGCACGAGAGTAACACCGGGGAGCTGTTTTTT,TRBV12-3/TRBV12-4,TRBJ2-2,.,.,15
CATGPSTGELFF,TGTGCGACCGGGCCTTCGACCGGGGAGCTGTTTTTT,TRBV7-2,TRBJ2-2,.,many,12
CASSYTNGNEQFF,TGTGCCAGCAGCTACACCAATGGGAATGAGCAGTTCTTC,TRBV7-8,TRBJ2-1,.,few,13
CASSFHGQGRYNEQFF,TGTGCCAGCAGCTTCCATGGGCAGGGTAGATACAATGAGCAGTTCTTC,TRBV7-3,TRBJ2-1,.,.,16
CASSYRTRYEQYF,TGTGCCAGCAGTTACCGGACACGCTACGAGCAGTACTTC,TRBV6-5,TRBJ2-7,.,.,13
CASSLWDLRTQYF,TGCGCCAGCAGCTTGTGGGACTTACGGACCCAGTACTTC,TRBV5-1,TRBJ2-5,.,.,13
CASSQAGAADSPIHF,TGCGCCAGCAGCCAAGCAGGGGCGGCAGATTCACCCATCCACTTT,TRBV4-3,TRBJ1-6,.,.,15
CASSLFRDTQYF,TGTGCCAGCAGCTTATTTCGAGATACGCAGTATTTT,TRBV7-9,TRBJ2-3,.,.,12
CASSEMVRGTQYF,TGCGCCAGCAGTGAAATGGTGCGCGGGACCCAGTACTTC,TRBV10-2,TRBJ2-5,.,many,13
CASSFLAGGPYNEQFF,TGTGCCAGCAGTTTCCTCGCGGGGGGGCCTTACAATGAGCAGTTCTTC,TRBV12-3/TRBV12-4,TRBJ2-1,TRBD2,medium-sized,16
CASRAGTSGAREQFF,TGTGCCAGCAGAGCCGGGACTAGCGGGGCTCGGGAGCAGTTCTTC,TRBV2,TRBJ2-1,TRBD2,.,15
CASRYRDRGTEAFF,TGTGCCAGCAGATACCGGGACAGGGGGACTGAAGCTTTCTTT,TRBV6-1,TRBJ1-1,TRBD1,.,14
CASSPLAGASTDTQYF,TGTGCCAGCAGCCCTTTAGCGGGGGCAAGCACAGATACGCAGTATTTT,TRBV4-2,TRBJ2-3,TRBD2,few,16
CASSQDRRHTGELFF,TGCGCCAGCAGCCAAGATCGGCGTCACACCGGGGAGCTGTTTTTT,TRBV4-1,TRBJ2-2,.,few,15
CASSETGGIGSPLHF,TGTGCCAGCAGCGAGACAGGGGGAATCGGGTCACCCCTCCACTTT,TRBV12-3/TRBV12-4,TRBJ1-6,TRBD1,.,15